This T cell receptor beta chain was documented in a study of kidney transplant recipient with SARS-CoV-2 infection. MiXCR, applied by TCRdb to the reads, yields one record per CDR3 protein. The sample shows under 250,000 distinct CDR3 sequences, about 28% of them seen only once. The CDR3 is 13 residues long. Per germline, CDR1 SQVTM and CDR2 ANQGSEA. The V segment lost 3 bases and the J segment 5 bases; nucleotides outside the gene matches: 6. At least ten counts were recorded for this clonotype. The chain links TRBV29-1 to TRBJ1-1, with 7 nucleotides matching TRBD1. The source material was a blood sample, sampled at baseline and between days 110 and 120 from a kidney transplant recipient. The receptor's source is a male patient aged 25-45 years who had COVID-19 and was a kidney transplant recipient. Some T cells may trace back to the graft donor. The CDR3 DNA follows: TGCAGCGTTGATAAGGGGGCGCAGACTGAAGCTTTCTTT. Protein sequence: CSVDKGAQTEAFF.